The table lists the clone carrying this T cell receptor beta chain with a few counts. This sample is part of a study of OX40 agonist ivuxolimab in advanced cancers. The data were produced by immunoSEQ multiplex PCR, yet TCRdb's version contains in-frame clones alone and is incomplete. The profile shows around 70,000 clones, roughly 85% of them singletons. The V gene lost 5 bases and the J gene lost 2 bases, with 16 bases spanning the gap. Germline V gene lookup returns CDR1 LNHDA and CDR2 SQIVND (reference sequence). CDR3 length: 17 residues. The sequenced sample was CD4+ or CD8+ T cells sorted from blood, obtained in a trial of the OX40 agonist ivuxolimab. This TCR was sampled from an adult with an advanced solid tumor such as melanoma, head and neck, liver or kidney cancer. This chain joins TRBV19 and TRBJ2-6; the D gene is possibly TRBD1 (6 bases). The CDR3 protein is CASSPEQGLAGANVLTF. The DNA of the CDR3 is TGTGCCAGTAGTCCTGAACAGGGTCTAGCTGGGGCCAACGTCCTGACTTTC.